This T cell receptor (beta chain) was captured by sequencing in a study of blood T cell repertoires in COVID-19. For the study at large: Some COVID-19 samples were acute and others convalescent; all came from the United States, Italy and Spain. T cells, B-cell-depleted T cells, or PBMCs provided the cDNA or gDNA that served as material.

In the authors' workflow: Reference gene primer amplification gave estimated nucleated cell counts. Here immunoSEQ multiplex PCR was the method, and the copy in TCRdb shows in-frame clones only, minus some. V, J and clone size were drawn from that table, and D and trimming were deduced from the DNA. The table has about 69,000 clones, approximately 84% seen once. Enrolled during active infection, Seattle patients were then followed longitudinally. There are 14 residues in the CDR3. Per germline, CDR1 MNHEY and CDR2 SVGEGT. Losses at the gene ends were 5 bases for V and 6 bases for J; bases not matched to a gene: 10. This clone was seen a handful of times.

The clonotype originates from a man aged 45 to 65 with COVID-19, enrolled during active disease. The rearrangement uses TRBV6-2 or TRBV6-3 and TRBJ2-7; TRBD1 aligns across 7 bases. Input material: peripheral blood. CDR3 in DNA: TGTGCCAGCAGTCCGCAAACAGGGGTGCGCGAGCAGTACTTC. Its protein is CASSPQTGVREQYF.